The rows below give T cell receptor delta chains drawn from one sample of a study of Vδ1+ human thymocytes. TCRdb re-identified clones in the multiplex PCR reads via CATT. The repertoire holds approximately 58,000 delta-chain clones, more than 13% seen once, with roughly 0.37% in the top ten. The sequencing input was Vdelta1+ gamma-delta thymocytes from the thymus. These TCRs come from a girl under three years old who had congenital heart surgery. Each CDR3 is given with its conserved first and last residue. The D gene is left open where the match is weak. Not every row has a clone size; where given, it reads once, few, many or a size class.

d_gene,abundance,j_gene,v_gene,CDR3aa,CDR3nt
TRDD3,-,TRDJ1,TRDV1,CALGEGSLKGLGDFADKLIF,TGTGCTCTTGGGGAAGGATCCCTCAAGGGACTGGGGGATTTCGCCGATAAACTCATCTTT
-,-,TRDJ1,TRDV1,CALGDPPFLLGAAYTDKLIF,TGTGCTCTTGGGGATCCCCCCTTCCTACTGGGGGCCGCGTACACCGATAAACTCATCTTT
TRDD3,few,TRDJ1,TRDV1,CALGEHLVLGVYTDKLIF,TGTGCTCTTGGGGAACATCTTGTACTGGGGGTGTACACCGATAAACTCATCTTT
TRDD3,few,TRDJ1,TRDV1,CALGVQRTDSWGIRPPVDKLIF,TGTGCTCTTGGGGTACAGAGAACCGACTCATGGGGGATACGCCCTCCGGTCGATAAACTCATCTTT
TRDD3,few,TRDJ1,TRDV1,CALGELGLNFLRVSRTGGFGYTDKLIF,TGTGCTCTTGGGGAACTAGGCCTAAATTTCCTACGGGTTTCCCGTACTGGGGGATTTGGGTACACCGATAAACTCATCTTT
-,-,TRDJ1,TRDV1,CALGEPDRGFDKLIF,TGTGCTCTTGGGGAACCGGACCGGGGGTTCGATAAACTCATCTTT
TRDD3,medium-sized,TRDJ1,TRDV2,CACDSGYAYTDKLIF,TGTGCCTGTGACTCGGGATACGCTTACACCGATAAACTCATCTTT
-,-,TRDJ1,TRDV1,CALGEQGNPSYSWSSANGDTDKLIF,TGTGCTCTTGGGGAACAGGGGAATCCGTCCTACTCCTGGTCGTCGGCTAACGGTGACACCGATAAACTCATCTTT
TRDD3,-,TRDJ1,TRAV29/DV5,CAASALLRNLGDLHTDKLIF,TGTGCAGCAAGCGCGCTCCTACGTAACCTGGGGGACCTACATACCGATAAACTCATCTTT
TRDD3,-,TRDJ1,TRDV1,CALGDPEGLDWGDGGKLIF,TGTGCTCTTGGGGATCCCGAGGGGCTGGACTGGGGTGATGGGGGTAAACTCATCTTT
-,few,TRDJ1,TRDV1,CALGGPERPSRDIDKLIF,TGTGCTCTTGGGGGCCCAGAGAGACCCTCACGGGACATCGATAAACTCATCTTT
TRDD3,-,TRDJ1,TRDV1,CALGEVGYGSGGPYTDKLIF,TGTGCTCTTGGGGAGGTGGGCTACGGCTCTGGGGGACCTTACACCGATAAACTCATCTTT
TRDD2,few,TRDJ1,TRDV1,CALGELYGLPRGGTFESSIKLIF,TGTGCTCTTGGGGAACTCTATGGCCTTCCTAGGGGTGGTACATTCGAATCTTCCATTAAACTCATCTTT
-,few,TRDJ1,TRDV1,CALGEPLSRLSKLIF,TGTGCTCTTGGGGAACCGCTCTCCCGGTTGAGTAAACTCATCTTT
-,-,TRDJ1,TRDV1,CALGVQNTDKLIF,TGTGCTCTTGGGGTCCAGAACACCGATAAACTCATCTTT
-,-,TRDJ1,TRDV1,CALRGTDKLIF,TGTGCTCTTAGGGGCACCGATAAACTCATCTTT
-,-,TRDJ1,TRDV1,CALGELYGTAIMYTDKLIF,TGTGCTCTTGGGGAACTTTACGGTACTGCTATTATGTACACCGATAAACTCATCTTT
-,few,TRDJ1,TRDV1,CALGELEVSSYGYWGTDKLIF,TGTGCTCTTGGGGAACTAGAAGTAAGTTCCTACGGTTACTGGGGGACCGATAAACTCATCTTT
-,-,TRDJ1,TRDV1,CALGEYSGLPDLFWRIRRTDKLIF,TGTGCTCTTGGGGAGTACTCAGGCCTTCCCGATCTCTTCTGGAGGATACGCCGCACCGATAAACTCATCTTT
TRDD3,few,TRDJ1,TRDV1,CALGELTILGDTYTDKLIF,TGTGCTCTTGGGGAACTTACCATACTGGGGGACACGTACACCGATAAACTCATCTTT
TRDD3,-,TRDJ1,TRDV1,CALGETPLYRGDTDKLIF,TGTGCTCTTGGGGAAACCCCACTTTACCGGGGGGATACCGATAAACTCATCTTT
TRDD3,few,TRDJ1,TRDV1,CALGELNRPLSTRGGYGKLIF,TGTGCTCTTGGGGAACTCAACCGTCCACTCTCAACACGTGGGGGATACGGTAAACTCATCTTT
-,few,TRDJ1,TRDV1,CALVDHGMYTDKLIF,TGTGCTCTTGTGGATCACGGAATGTACACCGATAAACTCATCTTT
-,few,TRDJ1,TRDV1,CALGEHLGTHDKLIF,TGTGCTCTTGGGGAACACCTGGGGACTCACGATAAACTCATCTTT
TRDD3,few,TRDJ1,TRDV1,CALGELFLGDTDKLIF,TGTGCTCTTGGGGAACTATTCCTGGGGGACACCGATAAACTCATCTTT
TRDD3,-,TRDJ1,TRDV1,CALGGPFCSPGGYSHKLIF,TGTGCTCTTGGGGGCCCATTTTGCTCACCCGGGGGATACTCCCATAAACTCATCTTT
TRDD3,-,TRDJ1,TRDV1,CALGPCLLLEVGDNTDKLIF,TGTGCTCTTGGGCCTTGCCTATTACTGGAGGTGGGGGACAACACCGATAAACTCATCTTT
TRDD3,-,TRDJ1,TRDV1,CALGEEDYSPVLGDTVYTDKLIF,TGTGCTCTTGGGGAAGAGGACTACTCCCCCGTACTGGGGGATACGGTGTACACCGATAAACTCATCTTT
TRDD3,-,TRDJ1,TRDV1,CALGKPPYGGYAYTDKLIF,TGTGCTCTTGGGAAGCCTCCCTATGGGGGATACGCCTACACCGATAAACTCATCTTT
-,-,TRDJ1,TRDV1,CALGQTVGDSNTYTDKLIF,TGTGCCCTTGGGCAAACGGTTGGGGATTCCAACACGTACACCGATAAACTCATCTTT
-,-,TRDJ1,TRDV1,CALGEVPGESDKLIF,TGTGCTCTTGGGGAAGTTCCTGGGGAATCCGATAAACTCATCTTT
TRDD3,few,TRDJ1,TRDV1,CALGELHSYFGWGIRETDKLIF,TGTGCTCTTGGGGAACTTCATTCCTACTTTGGGTGGGGGATACGCGAGACCGATAAACTCATCTTT
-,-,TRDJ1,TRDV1,CALGPSVGCLRVDKLIF,TGTGCTCTCGGACCTTCTGTGGGCTGTCTGAGGGTCGATAAACTCATCTTT
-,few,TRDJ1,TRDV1,CALGELGVSTDKLIF,TGTGCTCTTGGGGAACTCGGGGTGTCCACCGATAAACTCATCTTT
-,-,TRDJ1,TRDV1,CALGELRLPHLPYPRADKLIF,TGTGCTCTTGGGGAACTAAGGCTTCCCCACCTCCCGTACCCGAGGGCCGATAAACTCATCTTT
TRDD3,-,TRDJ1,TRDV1,CALGKPFLPLLGGNIPRYTDKLIF,TGTGCTCTTGGGAAACCCTTTCTTCCTTTACTGGGGGGAAATATCCCCAGGTACACCGATAAACTCATCTTT
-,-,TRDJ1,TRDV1,CALGPSLDSDKLIF,TGTGCTCTTGGACCCTCACTGGACTCCGATAAACTCATCTTT
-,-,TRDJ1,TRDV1,CALGIPPPTGVKLIF,TGTGCTCTTGGGATCCCACCTCCTACTGGGGTTAAACTCATCTTT
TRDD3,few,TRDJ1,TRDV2,CACTSFLLGDTLVGHIF,TGTGCCTGTACCTCGTTTCTACTGGGGGATACCCTTGTCGGACACATCTTT
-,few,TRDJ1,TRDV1,CALGGRTLYTDKLIF,TGTGCTCTGGGGGGTCGTACCTTGTACACCGATAAACTCATCTTT
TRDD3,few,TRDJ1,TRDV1,CALGERFGGYAKRTDKLIF,TGTGCTCTTGGGGAGCGATTTGGGGGATACGCAAAAAGGACCGATAAACTCATCTTT
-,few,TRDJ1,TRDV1,CALGELHRGASYTDKLIF,TGTGCTCTTGGGGAACTTCACCGGGGGGCTTCGTACACCGATAAACTCATCTTT
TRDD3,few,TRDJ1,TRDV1,CALGKDWGIVLLKYTDKLIF,TGTGCTCTTGGGAAGGACTGGGGGATCGTTCTTCTAAAGTACACCGATAAACTCATCTTT
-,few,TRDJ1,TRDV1,CALGARPPPTYRESVKLIF,TGTGCTCTTGGGGCCCGCCCCCCACCTACGTATCGGGAATCGGTTAAACTCATCTTT
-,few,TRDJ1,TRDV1,CALGKGSRLGGRHTDKLIF,TGTGCTCTTGGGAAGGGGTCCCGACTTGGTGGGAGGCACACCGATAAACTCATCTTT
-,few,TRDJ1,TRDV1,CALGNEFRGTGLPPTDKLIF,TGTGCTCTTGGGAATGAATTCCGGGGTACTGGATTACCGCCCACCGATAAACTCATCTTT
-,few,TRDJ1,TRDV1,CALGEPYVWRKGKLIF,TGTGCTCTTGGGGAGCCTTACGTTTGGCGGAAGGGTAAACTCATCTTT
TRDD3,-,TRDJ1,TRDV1,CALGELPWVLGDNTDKLIF,TGTGCTCTTGGGGAACTCCCTTGGGTACTGGGGGATAACACCGATAAACTCATCTTT
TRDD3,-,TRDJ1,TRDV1,CALGEIGGARGDTHTDKLIF,TGTGCTCTTGGGGAGATCGGGGGGGCCCGTGGGGATACGCATACCGATAAACTCATCTTT
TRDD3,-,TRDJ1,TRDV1,CALGELKVPDLGYANKLIF,TGTGCTCTTGGGGAACTTAAAGTTCCGGATCTGGGATACGCAAATAAACTCATCTTT
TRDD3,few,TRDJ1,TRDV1,CALGGVPTSFGGAPRRGYADKLIF,TGTGCTCTTGGGGGGGTTCCTACCTCCTTTGGGGGGGCGCCTCGGAGGGGATACGCCGATAAACTCATCTTT
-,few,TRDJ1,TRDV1,CALGEGVRRGTYTDKLIF,TGTGCTCTTGGGGAAGGGGTCAGAAGGGGGACATACACCGATAAACTCATCTTT
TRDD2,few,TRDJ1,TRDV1,CAIHLGLPTYTGDSYTDKLIF,TGTGCTATTCATCTCGGCCTTCCTACTTATACTGGGGACTCGTACACCGATAAACTCATCTTT
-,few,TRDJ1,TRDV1,CALGEPLLRMTGVKDKLIF,TGTGCTCTTGGGGAACCCCTCCTACGAATGACTGGGGTTAAGGATAAACTCATCTTT
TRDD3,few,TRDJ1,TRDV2,CACDTMLRVMGDTRLTRYTDKLIF,TGTGCCTGTGACACTATGCTCCGCGTAATGGGGGATACCCGCCTAACAAGGTACACCGATAAACTCATCTTT
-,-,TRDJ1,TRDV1,CALGELFTFGATQHLRGTDKLIF,TGTGCTCTTGGGGAACTCTTCACCTTTGGGGCTACCCAACACCTCAGGGGGACCGATAAACTCATCTTT
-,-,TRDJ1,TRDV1,CALGDKPQFLQGYKKDTDKPIF,TGTGCTCTTGGGGACAAACCCCAATTCCTACAGGGATACAAGAAAGACACCGATAAACCCATCTTT
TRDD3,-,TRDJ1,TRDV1,CALGPGSIKTGGYTDKLIF,TGTGCTCTTGGGCCCGGGAGTATTAAAACTGGGGGATACACCGATAAACTCATCTTT
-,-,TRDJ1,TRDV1,CALGQPMPRGTYTDKLIF,TGTGCTCTTGGGCAACCTATGCCACGGGGGACTTACACCGATAAACTCATCTTT